Each of the 23 T cell receptor beta chains below was sequenced from the same sample in a study of T cell repertoires in cytomegalovirus infection. Each CDR3 protein is one row after TCRdb ran MiXCR on the reads. The repertoire holds 750,000 to 900,000 distinct CDR3 sequences, roughly 28% seen once, with about 12% in the top ten. No antigens are known for them. The material sequenced was cultured CD8+ T cells from PBMCs, taken from culture after CMV antigen stimulation. The receptors here all came from a human donor in good health (CMV status not recorded). Some clones in this sample may be carry-over from other donors' samples.

The chain combines TRBV27 with TRBJ2-7, with 7 positions matching TRBD2. The CDR3 runs to 15 residues. Germline V gives CDR1 MNHEY, CDR2 SMNVEV (reference sequence). Unmatched junction bases numbered 6, after V lost 2 bases and J lost 2 bases. CDR3 sequence reads: CASSLAASGAYEQYF. In DNA, the CDR3 is TGTGCCAGCAGTTTAGCAGCTAGCGGAGCCTACGAGCAGTACTTC.

This rearrangement joins TRBV6-2 or TRBV6-3 to TRBJ1-3; D is ambiguous. V was pared by 0 bases and J by 5 bases, with 2 bases between. This CDR3 spans 12 amino acids. Per germline, CDR1 MNHEY and CDR2 SVGEGT. CDR3 coding DNA: TGTGCCAGCAGTTACTCGCGAAACACCATATATTTT. This encodes CASSYSRNTIYF.

This clonotype was counted a single time. V is TRBV20-1 and J is TRBJ2-2, with D unclear. This CDR3 region has 15 residues. CDR1 and CDR2 from the germline V gene are DFQATT and SNEGSKA (reference sequence). Trimming cost V 6 bases and J 0 bases, with 14 bases left between them. The CDR3 coding sequence is TGCAGTGCCGAGCCGCAAGTCGCGAACACCGGGGAGCTGTTTTTT. Translating gives CSAEPQVANTGELFF.

This clonotype was recorded a few times. The chain recombines TRBV27 with TRBJ1-2, with D perhaps matching TRBD1 (6 bases). There are 13 residues in the CDR3. Germline assignment: CDR1 MNHEY and CDR2 SMNVEV (reference sequence). V shed 9 bases and J shed 4 bases, with 15 bases lying between them. The CDR3 sequence is CASGPGGFYGYTF. DNA for the CDR3: TGTGCCAGTGGGCCCGGGGGCTTCTATGGCTACACCTTC.

In nucleotides, the CDR3 is TGTGCCAGCAGTCAAATGGACAGGGATCAGCCCCAGCATTTT. It specifies CASSQMDRDQPQHF. V and J are TRBV6-2 or TRBV6-3 and TRBJ1-5, with 8 nucleotides matching TRBD1. In germline, CDR1 is MNHEY, CDR2 SVGEGT. V lost 5 bases, J lost 5 bases, and 5 bases stayed unmatched. This CDR3 contains 14 residues.

This clonotype was picked up a small number of times. The V gene is TRBV27, the J gene TRBJ1-5; 7 bases are a match to TRBD1. Trimming took 4 bases from V and 4 from J; bases not matched to a gene: 4. CDR3 size: 14 residues. CDR1 is MNHEY, CDR2 SMNVEV, per germline (reference sequence). The CDR3 bases are TGTGCCAGCAGTTCACAGGGGCGGAATCAGCCCCAGCATTTT. The encoded protein is CASSSQGRNQPQHF.

The gene calls are TRBV7-2 and TRBJ1-1; D remains ambiguous. The CDR3 is 13 amino acids. Trimming pared 5 bases from V and 4 bases from J, leaving 11 bases between. Per germline, CDR1 SGHTA and CDR2 FQGNSA. The DNA for the CDR3 is TGTGCCAGCAGCGAGACTTCCTCCACTGAAGCTTTCTTT. The encoded protein is CASSETSSTEAFF.

Remarks on this clonotype: The junction differs from germline at one of its ends, possibly a read error. This chain joins TRBV6-6 and TRBJ1-2, with TRBD1 identical over 10 bases. Germline CDR1 reads MNHNY; CDR2 reads SVGAGI (reference sequence). The CDR3 runs to 16 residues. CDR3 sequence: CASRPRQGALNYGHTF. CDR3 bases: TGTGCCAGCAGACCCAGACAGGGGGCGCTTAACTATGGCCACACCTTC.

The gene calls are TRBV28 and TRBJ2-3; D is possibly TRBD1 or TRBD2 (7 bases each). Germline V CDR1 and CDR2: MDHEN, SYDVKM. This CDR3 has 20 residues. Trimming took 2 bases from V and 0 from J, leaving 24 bases between them. The CDR3 DNA follows: TGTGCCAGCAGTTTAGGTTTGGGCAGGGGGGGGTGGTGGAGCACAGATACGCAGTATTTT. It codes for CASSLGLGRGGWWSTDTQYF.

In its sample, this clonotype was seen a few times. The chain is built from TRBV7-9 and TRBJ1-1; no reliable D call. The germline V gene has CDR1 SEHNR and CDR2 FQNEAQ (reference sequence). V lost 5 bases to trimming and J lost 6 bases, with 10 bases between them. CDR3 length equals 12 residues. The CDR3 nucleotides are TGTGCCAGCAGCGAACGAGGCGCTGAAGCTTTCTTT. Amino acids: CASSERGAEAFF. The entire variable domain, with the rest obtained from reference TRBV7-9 and TRBJ1-1, is as follows: DTGVSQNPRHKITKRGQNVTFRCDPISEHNRLYWYRQTLGQGPEFLTYFQNEAQLEKSRLLSDRFSAERPKGSFSTLEIQRTEQGDSAMYLCASSERGAEAFFGQGTRLTVV.

This clonotype was seen ten or more times. DNA for the CDR3: TGTGCCAGCAGTTTACTGGGACCCTCATACACAGATACGCAGTATTTT. Amino acid sequence: CASSLLGPSYTDTQYF. V gene TRBV28 combines with J gene TRBJ2-3; D is possibly TRBD1 or TRBD2 (5 bases each). Trimming removed 2 bases at V and 2 bases at J, with 14 bases between. Germline lookup yields CDR1 MDHEN and CDR2 SYDVKM. The CDR3 contains 16 residues.

This clonotype occurred a few times. DNA of the CDR3: TGTGCCAGCATCGACTACAACACCGGGGAGCTGTTTTTT. Translated, it gives CASIDYNTGELFF. The chain uses TRBV7-9 and TRBJ2-2, with D maybe TRBD2 (5 bases). The germline V gene has CDR1 SEHNR and CDR2 FQNEAQ (reference sequence). The CDR3 consists of 13 residues. Between the trimmed V and J ends, which lost 7 bases and 2 bases, there was a span of 8 bases.

This clonotype was recorded a few times. The chain is built from TRBV11-3 and TRBJ2-2, with TRBD1 matching over 11 bases. The CDR3 sequence is 23 residues long. Germline lookup yields CDR1 SGHNT and CDR2 YENEEA. The ends lost 5 bases at V and 6 bases at J; junction bases unmatched: 29. The CDR3 loop is CASSHSTGQGANYRLRQSGELFF. In DNA, the CDR3 is TGTGCCAGCAGCCATAGTACCGGACAGGGGGCGAATTATCGGCTTAGGCAGTCCGGGGAGCTGTTTTTT.

The chain combines TRBV6-1 with TRBJ2-7, with 7 nucleotides matching TRBD1. The V gene end was trimmed by 1 base and the J gene end by 3 bases; junction bases not matched to a gene: 12. The germline V gene has CDR1 MNHNS and CDR2 SASEGT. The CDR3 contains 17 residues. The CDR3 nucleotides are TGTGCCAGCAGTGAAGGGCGTGGGGGACAGCAATTCTACGAGCAGTACGTC. It is translated as CASSEGRGGQQFYEQYV.

V and J are TRBV5-4 and TRBJ1-6, with TRBD1 as a possible D gene (5 bases). Germline assignment: CDR1 SGHNT and CDR2 YYREEE (reference sequence). Trimming cost V 7 bases and J 5 bases, with 13 bases left between them. The CDR3 length is 14 residues. The CDR3 coding sequence is TGTGCCAGCCTCCGGGACGGCAATAATTCACCCCTCCACTTT. Its translation: CASLRDGNNSPLHF.

This chain links TRBV19 with TRBJ2-1; D possibly uses TRBD1 or TRBD2 (5 bases each). The germline gives CDR1 LNHDA, CDR2 SQIVND (reference sequence). Trimming cost V 6 bases and J 2 bases, with 8 bases left between them. CDR3 length equals 13 residues. The CDR3 nucleotides are TGTGCCAGTAGAAGAGGGGCCTACAATGAGCAGTTCTTC. Its translation: CASRRGAYNEQFF.

This clonotype turned up a few times. This chain links TRBV7-8 with TRBJ2-3, with a weak D call TRBD1 (6 bases). Looked up from germline, CDR1 is SGHVS and CDR2 is FQNEAQ. The CDR3 is 17 amino acids. V lost 2 bases to trimming and J lost 1 base, with 16 bases between them. The CDR3 region has the DNA TGTGCCAGCAGCTTAAGGGCCCTTGGGGGCGGCACAGATACGCAGTATTTT. Translating it yields CASSLRALGGGTDTQYF.

This chain connects TRBV18 to TRBJ2-1; the match to TRBD1 covers 7 bases. V trimming: 4 bases; J trimming: 0 bases; junction bases outside the gene matches: 9. The CDR3 consists of 17 residues. Germline CDR1 KGHSH, CDR2 LQKENI. The CDR3 is CASSLGGDRSSYNEQFF. CDR3 nucleotides: TGTGCCAGCTCACTCGGTGGGGACAGAAGCTCCTACAATGAGCAGTTCTTC.

The CDR3, as DNA: TGCAGTGCTAGAGACATTTCCTACGAGCAGTACTTC. This gives the protein CSARDISYEQYF. The V gene is TRBV20-1, the J gene TRBJ2-7; D is unresolved. Per the germline V gene, CDR1 is DFQATT and CDR2 is SNEGSKA (reference sequence). The germline V and J ends were trimmed by 0 bases and 1 base, with 4 bases remaining between them. This CDR3 has 12 amino acids.

The rearrangement uses TRBV15 and TRBJ2-7, with 7 positions matching TRBD1. CDR3 length: 15 amino acids. Germline V gene data show CDR1 as LNHNV and CDR2 as YYDKDF (reference sequence). V shed 0 bases, J shed 7 bases, and the junction held 9 bases outside the gene matches. In DNA form, the CDR3 reads TGTGCCACCAGCAGAGAACCGACAGGGCGAGGGGAGCAGTACGTC. This translates into CATSREPTGRGEQYV.

In its sample, this clonotype was seen a few times. The chain combines TRBV7-9 with TRBJ1-2, with D possibly TRBD1 on 5 matching bases. Germline V lookup: CDR1 SEHNR, CDR2 FQNEAQ (reference sequence). The CDR3 runs to 15 residues. V was clipped by 0 bases and J by 4 bases, with 12 bases between them. CDR3 sequence: CASSLALEGPYGYTF. The CDR3 bases are TGTGCCAGCAGCTTAGCGCTAGAGGGGCCCTATGGCTACACCTTC.

This sequence joins TRBV20-1 and TRBJ1-2; a weak D match, TRBD1 (6 bases). The germline V and J ends were trimmed by 5 bases and 0 bases, with 16 bases remaining between them. The V gene's germline CDR1 is DFQATT and CDR2 SNEGSKA (reference sequence). The CDR3 runs 15 residues. CDR3 amino acids: CSADSTDSTNYGYTF. The CDR3 DNA reads TGCAGTGCTGATTCCACGGACAGCACTAACTATGGCTACACCTTC.

This clonotype occurred a few times. The chain is built from TRBV7-8 and TRBJ1-4; D is uncertain. V was trimmed by 5 bases and J by 0 bases, leaving 10 bases between them. CDR3 length equals 15 residues. CDR1 is SGHVS, CDR2 FQNEAQ, per germline. The CDR3 DNA follows: TGTGCCAGCAGCCAGCCGGGTTCAACTAATGAAAAACTGTTTTTT. It translates to CASSQPGSTNEKLFF.